Listed here is a single T cell receptor beta chain. Its cognate antigen has yet to be identified. No clone much larger than this one lies a single base away; base qualities are absent. These data are taken from a study of neurological immune-mediated disorders (dated by TCRdb to between 2018 and 2020). A note on the overall study: Peripheral blood TCR-beta repertoires from patients with HTLV-I-associated myelopathy (HAM/TSP), patients with multiple sclerosis, and healthy controls were compared in the study using UMI-based sequencing. The cohort was made up of 60 to 75 subjects, consisting of around 14 HAM/TSP patients, 35 or so multiple sclerosis patients and about 20 healthy controls. Alongside PBMC samples, the set of 106 TCR-beta libraries contained longitudinal samples, technical triplicates, and paired CD4+ and CD8+ T-cell subsets that had been sorted.

Healthy controls were blood bank volunteers in Maryland, USA. Unsorted PBMC libraries were generated from 2 million PBMCs stored in RNAlater at -80 °C until RNA extraction. Peripheral blood underwent Ficoll-Hypaque density gradient centrifugation to isolate PBMCs, which were then cryopreserved in liquid nitrogen. General study outcomes and caveats: TCR clonal expansion was highest in HAM/TSP patients and lowest in MS patients, with MS patients falling below even healthy controls. Expanded clones from different subjects shared no identical CDR3 amino acid sequences, which suggests that TCR-beta repertoires were private in all groups.

To synthesize cDNA, template-switch 5'RACE was performed with a primer carrying a 10-nucleotide random unique molecular identifier so that each TCR transcript was tagged. Each sequencing run produced over 190 million TCR-beta sequences covering 15-18 subjects. The RNeasy kit was used to extract total RNA. TCR-beta VDJ regions were amplified with primers for the TCR constant region and the 5'RACE anchor, using the KAPA Real-time Library Amplification kit. Sample indexes and Illumina adaptors were added in a first PCR, and a second PCR then increased library yield. After purification with Ampure beads, the TCR product of roughly 650 bp was size-selected on a 2% E-gel SizeSelection system. Before pooling, libraries had their quality checked on a Bioanalyzer, their concentration measured with Qubit, and their quantity determined with the Kapa Library Quantification kit. An Illumina HiSeq 2500 was used to sequence the libraries paired-end at 2 x 150 bp. To increase sequence diversity, about 23-32% phiX was spiked into each library pool. The authors processed their data as follows. Quality-filtered reads were processed with the UMI-based MiGEC pipeline, and over 90% of raw TCR sequences were removed by the MiGEC pipeline during error correction. VDJ genes were aligned to IMGT germline references, and clonotypes were defined by unique CDR3 amino acid sequence plus V-J genes. Clonal expansion, Shannon diversity and CDR3 relatedness (CalcPairwiseDistances, ClusterSamples) were evaluated with VDJtools, and phylogenetic trees were built with CLCbio workbench. A clone was classed as expanded if it had 8 or more unique UMIs, a cutoff based on coefficient-of-variation modelling across technical triplicates. TCRdb itself trimmed the public reads at Q25 with fastp, ran MiXCR and retained productive beta chains. Each entry merges the rows of one CDR3 protein and shows their most common DNA and genes. The V and J calls, along with clone size, are taken from TCRdb and not from the paper's own processing. Present in this sample are 84,000 or so distinct CDR3 sequences, 10% of which were seen just once. Of the sample, roughly 1.8% is held by the ten largest clones.

Sequencing was performed on PBMCs. This TCR was recovered from a man aged 35 to 55 in good health.

The DNA is TGTGCCAGCAGTGACTCCTGGACAGGTGGAAACGAGCAGTACTTC. Protein translation: CASSDSWTGGNEQYF. The receptor chain draws on TRBV25-1 and TRBJ2-7; 7 bases in the junction line up with TRBD1. Compared with germline, V lacks 3 bases and J lacks 5 bases; bases without a gene match: 10. CDR1 MGHDK and CDR2 SYGVNS were looked up in the germline V gene. The CDR3 sequence holds 15 residues, the cysteine and phenylalanine included. Only the CDR3 DNA is retained, 45 bases long and in frame from the first base.